The 3 T cell receptor beta chains in this list originate from one sample, sequenced in a study of identifying expanded T cells in peripheral blood. Clones were read by immunoSEQ multiplex PCR, and TCRdb kept only the in-frame ones, dropping some. The sample lists 75,000 to 90,000 clones; over 85% were seen once. Material: blood. These receptors originate from a person aged 18 to 75 in good health.

In DNA, the CDR3 is TGTGCCAGCATTCCACACAGGACAGGGACTGAAAAACTGTTTTTT. Protein sequence: CASIPHRTGTEKLFF. J is TRBJ1-4 and V is TRBV2, with 8 bases identical to TRBD1. The CDR3 is 15 residues long. J was trimmed by 7 bases and V by 7 bases; bases with no gene match: 11. Per the germline V gene, CDR1 is SNHLY and CDR2 is FYNNEI.

The V call is TRBV7-2, the J call TRBJ1-5, with D possibly TRBD1 on 5 matching bases. The CDR3 spans 16 residues. V was pared by 1 base and J by 2 bases, with 12 bases between. Germline CDR1 is SGHTA and CDR2 is FQGNSA. The CDR3 nucleotides are TGTGCCAGCAGCTTAGTAGGGGCTGACGGCAATCAGCCCCAGCATTTT. It codes for CASSLVGADGNQPQHF. The full variable domain, in which reference TRBV7-2 and TRBJ1-5 provide the parts outside the CDR3, is GAGVSQSPSNKVTEKGKDVELRCDPISGHTALYWYRQSLGQGLEFLIYFQGNSAPDKSGLPSDRFSAERTGGSVSTLTIQRTQQEDSAVYLCASSLVGADGNQPQHFGDGTRLSIL.

The genes are TRBV30 and TRBJ2-3, with 9 bases matching TRBD2. CDR1 and CDR2 (germline): GTSNPN, SVGIG (reference sequence). J was trimmed by 0 bases and V by 2 bases; bases with no gene match: 6. The CDR3 has 16 amino acids. The CDR3 DNA reads as TGTGCCTGGAGTCGAGGGCTAGCGGGGAGCACAGATACGCAGTATTTT. Its protein is CAWSRGLAGSTDTQYF.